The present TCR beta chain was sequenced within a study of shared clonotypes between healthy human individuals. Unsorted PBMC DNA went through sequencing on ten immunoSEQ deep assay plates. In the study's own analysis: With immunoSEQ giving junction-only sequences and no quality scores, filtering differed. The data were produced by immunoSEQ multiplex PCR, yet TCRdb's version contains in-frame clones alone and is incomplete. V, J and clone size were drawn from that table, and D and trimming were deduced from the DNA. The sample holds roughly 490,000 clones, less than 80% seen once. Every contributor of samples was a Caucasian grown-up residing in Nashville, Tennessee. It was approximately 100 million PBMCs that unsorted samples used for genomic DNA. The V end lost 1 base, the J end lost 2 bases, and 9 bases lay between the germline ends. The germline CDR1 and CDR2 sequences are SGHRS and YFSETQ. There are 14 residues in the CDR3.

The sequencing input was PBMCs. V gene TRBV5-1 combines with J gene TRBJ1-1; D not certain. This clonotype was sampled from a woman in her thirties or forties in good health. Some clones in this sample may be carry-over from other donors' samples. The CDR3 spells CASSLSQSNTEAFF. The CDR3 coding sequence is TGCGCCAGCAGCTTGAGCCAATCTAACACTGAAGCTTTCTTT.